This T cell receptor (beta chain) originates from a study of T cells after posttransplantation cyclophosphamide. Study-wide points: Blood and skin or GI T cell repertoires showed limited TRB overlap. Donor CD8+ memory clones often dominated recipient blood repertoires at later times.

The repertoire was sequenced with immunoSEQ multiplex PCR; TCRdb's copy has only in-frame clones and lacks some. Here the sample spans around 22,000 clones, roughly nine tenths being singletons. The CDR3 totals 16 residues. The ends lost 0 bases at V and 4 bases at J; junction bases unmatched: 6. The germline CDR1 and CDR2 sequences are SGHRS and YFSETQ. As concerns this clone: Antigen specificity is unknown.

Busulfan-fludarabine conditioning, marrow transplant, and cyclophosphamide on days +3 and +4 were administered. The TCR sequence derives from a female patient aged 30-39 years who received an allogeneic stem cell transplant from an unrelated donor, was CMV-positive, and had no GVHD. The graft donor may have given rise to some T cells. The V call is TRBV5-1, the J call TRBJ2-2, with 7 bases that match TRBD1. This sample comprised PBMCs, obtained after allogeneic stem cell transplant with posttransplant cyclophosphamide. The CDR3 region is CASSLEGAPGTGELFF. CDR3 DNA sequence: TGCGCCAGCAGCTTGGAGGGGGCCCCAGGCACCGGGGAGCTGTTTTTT.